Shown below are 26 T cell receptor beta chains from a single sample sequenced in a study of blood T cell repertoires in COVID-19. The table came from immunoSEQ multiplex PCR; TCRdb's copy has only in-frame clones and leaves some out. This table holds about 59,000 clones, less than 85% found once. The sequenced material came from peripheral blood. Every receptor here comes from a human donor in a cohort sampled during active COVID-19.

The genes are TRBV28 and TRBJ2-7; TRBD1 agrees at 7 bases. The CDR3 is 15 amino acids. Germline CDR1 MDHEN, CDR2 SYDVKM. After removal of 2 bases from V and 3 bases from J, the junction contained 7 bases not matched to a gene. The CDR3 loop reads CASSLGPGGFYEQYF. The CDR3 DNA reads as TGTGCCAGCAGTTTAGGGCCAGGGGGATTCTACGAGCAGTACTTC.

The sample holds one count of this clone. The gene calls are TRBV11-2 and TRBJ2-5; D perhaps matches TRBD2 (7 bases). The CDR3 has 15 amino acids. CDR1 and CDR2 from the germline V gene are SGHAT and FQNNGV. Between the trimmed V and J ends, which lost 6 bases and 2 bases, there was a span of 16 bases. Written as DNA, the CDR3 is TGTGCCAGCAGTGGATTGGGGGGGGCACAAGAGACCCAGTACTTC. It specifies CASSGLGGAQETQYF.

The chain has TRBV25-1 and TRBJ2-7, with TRBD1 matching over 10 bases. Trimming removed 5 bases from V and 2 bases from J; junction bases left unmatched: 9. This CDR3 is built from 16 residues. The germline gives CDR1 MGHDK, CDR2 SYGVNS. CDR3 loop: CASSPDRDRGPYEQYF. For the CDR3, the DNA is TGTGCCAGCAGTCCCGACCGGGACAGGGGACCCTACGAGCAGTACTTC.

Only one count was recorded for this clone. The chain couples TRBV18 to TRBJ2-5, with 12 bases identical to TRBD1. The germline gives CDR1 KGHSH, CDR2 LQKENI. Losses at the gene ends were 3 bases for V and 5 bases for J; bases not matched to a gene: 7. This CDR3 has 16 amino acids. The CDR3 spells CASSPTGQGAEETQYF. CDR3 sequence (DNA): TGTGCCAGCTCACCGACGGGACAGGGGGCGGAGGAGACCCAGTACTTC.

This clone was seen a single time. This sequence joins TRBV5-1 and TRBJ2-3; D may be TRBD1 (5 bases). Trimming left V 3 bases short and J 5 bases short, with 16 bases between. The germline V gene has CDR1 SGHRS and CDR2 YFSETQ. CDR3 length: 15 amino acids. This CDR3 is CASSYVDNRGDTQYF. DNA for the CDR3: TGCGCCAGCAGCTACGTCGATAATAGGGGAGATACGCAGTATTTT.

The chain recombines TRBV7-2 with TRBJ2-1; possibly TRBD2 for D (6 bases). V lost 4 bases and J 7 bases, leaving 14 bases between the germline ends. The CDR3 length is 14 residues. Germline V gene lookup returns CDR1 SGHTA and CDR2 FQGNSA. The DNA for the CDR3 is TGTGCCAGCAGCTCGGAGGGCGTTAAAAATGAGCAGTTCTTC. Its translation is CASSSEGVKNEQFF. Drawing the rest from reference TRBV7-2 and TRBJ2-1, the complete variable domain is GAGVSQSPSNKVTEKGKDVELRCDPISGHTALYWYRQSLGQGLEFLIYFQGNSAPDKSGLPSDRFSAERTGGSVSTLTIQRTQQEDSAVYLCASSSEGVKNEQFFGPGTRLTVL.

This sequence joins TRBV2 and TRBJ2-1, with D hard to call. V gave up 3 bases and J gave up 4 bases, with 22 bases separating them. The CDR3 consists of 18 residues. Germline V gives CDR1 SNHLY, CDR2 FYNNEI. DNA for the CDR3: TGTGCCAGCAGTGATCGAATTGGGCCAACGCAACTTTACAATGAGCAGTTCTTC. Residues: CASSDRIGPTQLYNEQFF.

CDR3 sequence reads: CASRSVDGTGGVWPYEQYF. CDR3 bases: TGCGCCAGCAGGTCGGTAGACGGGACAGGGGGCGTTTGGCCTTACGAGCAGTACTTC. This chain uses TRBV5-1 with TRBJ2-7; 12 nucleotides match TRBD1. Germline V lookup: CDR1 SGHRS, CDR2 YFSETQ. The junction had 19 bases not matched to a gene; V was cut back by 5 bases and J by 4 bases. CDR3 size: 19 residues.

The gene calls are TRBV24-1 and TRBJ2-3; 12 nucleotides line up with TRBD2. Per the germline V gene, CDR1 is KGHDR and CDR2 is SFDVKD. The CDR3 runs 15 residues. Losses at the gene ends were 7 bases for V and 10 bases for J; bases not matched to a gene: 11. The CDR3 sequence is CATRPGLAGPSAQYF. CDR3 nucleotides: TGTGCCACCAGGCCCGGACTAGCGGGGCCCTCCGCGCAGTATTTT.

This chain links TRBV10-2 with TRBJ2-2, with 9 bases lining up with TRBD1. V shed 6 bases and J 3 bases; nucleotides not matched to a gene: 2. The CDR3 is 14 amino acids. Germline V gives CDR1 WSHSY, CDR2 SAAADI. Written as DNA, the CDR3 is TGCGCCAGCAGAGGACAGGGGTACACCGGGGAGCTGTTTTTT. It codes for CASRGQGYTGELFF.

CDR3 nucleotides: TGCAGCGTGGGACAGGGTCCCGGAGGCCAGCCCCAGCATTTT. Protein: CSVGQGPGGQPQHF. The genes are TRBV29-1 and TRBJ1-5, with 9 bases identical to TRBD1. Germline loops: CDR1 SQVTM, CDR2 ANQGSEA. The CDR3 extends over 14 amino acids. V lost 6 bases and J lost 7; bases outside the gene matches: 10.

V and J are TRBV6-5 and TRBJ1-1; D possibly corresponds to TRBD1 (5 bases). CDR3 length: 15 residues. Looked up from germline, CDR1 is MNHEY and CDR2 is SVGAGI. The germline V and J ends were trimmed by 7 bases and 2 bases, with 17 bases remaining between them. CDR3 coding DNA: TGTGCCAGCACCTACTCAGGAGGGGCAAACACTGAAGCTTTCTTT. This encodes CASTYSGGANTEAFF.

This chain uses TRBV18 with TRBJ2-3; 13 positions agree with TRBD2. In germline, CDR1 is KGHSH, CDR2 LQKENI. The V and J ends lost 6 bases and 3 bases, in that order; junction bases with no gene match: 6. The CDR3 has 16 residues. The CDR3 loop reads CASSHGTSGTTDTQYF. In DNA, the CDR3 is TGTGCCAGCTCTCACGGGACTAGCGGGACTACAGATACGCAGTATTTT.

The CDR3 spells CAWSLTWGQLMNEQFF. DNA for the CDR3: TGTGCCTGGAGCTTAACGTGGGGACAGTTAATGAATGAGCAGTTCTTC. This chain links TRBV30 with TRBJ2-1, with TRBD1 matching over 7 bases. The CDR3 contains 16 residues. The germline V gene has CDR1 GTSNPN and CDR2 SVGIG (reference sequence). V gave up 3 bases and J gave up 7 bases; unmatched junction bases: 15.

CDR3 amino acids: CASSYQRPNTYNEQFF. In nucleotides, the CDR3 is TGTGCCAGCAGTTACCAGCGACCTAACACCTACAATGAGCAGTTCTTC. The genes are TRBV6-6 and TRBJ2-1; D unresolved. V lost 2 bases to trimming and J lost 2 bases, with 13 bases between them. Germline CDR1 MNHNY, CDR2 SVGAGI (reference sequence). This CDR3 is 16 amino acids long.

This chain connects TRBV7-3 to TRBJ2-3; 7 nucleotides agree with TRBD1. The trim removed 2 bases at V and 0 bases at J, leaving 8 bases unmatched. Germline V gene data show CDR1 as SGHTA and CDR2 as FQGTGA. The CDR3 has 17 amino acids. The CDR3 loop reads CASSLGLTGSSTDTQYF. DNA for the CDR3: TGTGCCAGCAGCTTAGGCTTGACAGGGTCCAGCACAGATACGCAGTATTTT.

This clone was recorded a few times. The J gene is TRBJ1-2, the V gene TRBV7-2; 8 bases line up with TRBD1. Germline lookup yields CDR1 SGHTA and CDR2 FQGNSA. V shed 5 bases and J 8 bases; nucleotides not matched to a gene: 7. There are 13 residues in the CDR3. The CDR3 nucleotides are TGTGCCAGCAGCACCGGGACAGGCGGAGGCTACACCTTC. Translation: CASSTGTGGGYTF.

V gene TRBV2 combines with J gene TRBJ2-4; D possibly corresponds to TRBD2 (6 bases). The CDR3 spans 14 residues. V was pared by 6 bases and J by 0 bases, with 9 bases between. CDR1 is SNHLY, CDR2 FYNNEI, per germline. The CDR3 coding sequence is TGTGCCAGCAGATCGGGACTAGCCAAAAACATTCAGTACTTC. Protein sequence: CASRSGLAKNIQYF.

The chain recombines TRBV28 with TRBJ2-3; 9 bases are shared with TRBD2. The ends lost 6 bases at V and 6 bases at J; junction bases unmatched: 19. From germline, CDR1 is MDHEN and CDR2 SYDVKM. The CDR3 has 18 amino acids. The DNA for the CDR3 is TGTGCCAGCAGCTCAGGACTAGCGAAGGCGATGGGTCGGGATACGCAGTATTTT. Protein sequence: CASSSGLAKAMGRDTQYF. Combining the CDR3 with reference TRBV28 and TRBJ2-3 gives the whole variable domain DVKVTQSSRYLVKRTGEKVFLECVQDMDHENMFWYRQDPGLGLRLIYFSYDVKMKEKGDIPEGYSVSREKKERFSLILESASTNQTSMYLCASSSGLAKAMGRDTQYFGPGTRLTVL.

V usage is TRBV9 and J usage is TRBJ2-3; TRBD2 agrees at 8 bases. Germline assignment: CDR1 SGDLS and CDR2 YYNGEE. This CDR3 is built from 19 residues. Trimming at V came to 2 bases and at J to 0 bases, leaving 14 bases not matched to a gene. The CDR3, as DNA: TGTGCCAGCAGCGTTGGTTTAGCGGGACGGTCCGCTAGCACAGATACGCAGTATTTT. Encoded protein: CASSVGLAGRSASTDTQYF.

V and J are TRBV5-6 and TRBJ1-1; D is undetermined. V was cut by 4 bases and J by 3 bases, with 16 bases left in between. The CDR3 extends over 15 amino acids. Per the germline V gene, CDR1 is SGHDT and CDR2 is YYEEEE. In DNA form, the CDR3 reads TGTGCCAGCAGCCAACCTCGGGAGTGGGACACTGAAGCTTTCTTT. Its protein product is CASSQPREWDTEAFF.

The V gene is TRBV19, the J gene TRBJ2-1; D call uncertain. Between the trimmed V and J ends, which lost 4 bases and 3 bases, there was a span of 10 bases. Germline V gene lookup returns CDR1 LNHDA and CDR2 SQIVND (reference sequence). The CDR3 contains 14 residues. The CDR3 bases are TGTGCCAGTAGTAACGGTCAATTCTACAATGAGCAGTTCTTC. Translating gives CASSNGQFYNEQFF.

The chain has TRBV7-8 and TRBJ1-1; D gene uncertain. The V end lost 1 base, the J end lost 7 bases, and 10 bases lay between the germline ends. The V gene's germline CDR1 is SGHVS and CDR2 FQNEAQ. The CDR3 consists of 13 residues. DNA of the CDR3: TGTGCCAGCAGCTTAGATTTGGGCATTGAAGCTTTCTTT. Protein product: CASSLDLGIEAFF. Looking up the rest from reference TRBV7-8 and TRBJ1-1 gives the full variable domain: GAGVSQSPRYKVAKRGQDVALRCDPISGHVSLFWYQQALGQGPEFLTYFQNEAQLDKSGLPSDRFFAERPEGSVSTLKIQRTQQEDSAVYLCASSLDLGIEAFFGQGTRLTVV.

This chain links TRBV10-2 with TRBJ1-2; a possible D gene is TRBD1 (5 bases). The CDR3 is 14 residues long. Germline lookup yields CDR1 WSHSY and CDR2 SAAADI. Trimming removed 7 bases from V and 8 bases from J, with 20 bases in between. CDR3 nucleotides: TGCGCCAGCACCAGCCATTCGCAGGGTGGCGGCTACACCTTC. It yields the protein CASTSHSQGGGYTF.

CDR3 nucleotides: TGTGCCAGCAGCCCTGGCGGCGGCGGGGGCATTGAAAAACTGTTTTTT. Its translation: CASSPGGGGGIEKLFF. J is TRBJ1-4 and V is TRBV7-3, with D maybe TRBD1 (6 bases). Trimming left V 5 bases short and J 7 bases short, with 20 bases between. Germline-derived CDR1 and CDR2 are SGHTA and FQGTGA. The length of the CDR3 is 16 residues.

This clone was counted a single time. This chain links TRBV10-3 with TRBJ2-2; 8 nucleotides line up with TRBD1. Trimming at V came to 6 bases and at J to 7 bases, leaving 10 bases not matched to a gene. The CDR3 is 15 amino acids. Germline assignment: CDR1 ENHRY and CDR2 SYGVKD. The CDR3 protein is CAISQSGGHGGELFF. DNA for the CDR3: TGTGCCATCAGCCAGTCAGGGGGCCATGGCGGGGAGCTGTTTTTT.